One and the same sample provided the 6 T cell receptor beta chains below, sequenced in a study of cytomegalovirus exposure and HLA in healthy donors. PCR used 60 Vbeta primers and 13 Jbeta primers. Sequencing was performed with immunoSEQ multiplex PCR; in TCRdb, only in-frame clones are kept and a portion is missing. The repertoire holds about 130,000 clones, 80% to 85% seen once, with about 0.63% in the top ten. The sequenced sample was PBMCs. These receptors originate from a man aged 18 to 29 in good health and CMV-seronegative.

This rearrangement joins TRBV6-5 to TRBJ2-2; D might be TRBD1 (5 bases). This CDR3 has 16 amino acids. CDR1 is MNHEY, CDR2 SVGAGI, per germline. V was clipped by 4 bases and J by 2 bases, with 14 bases between them. CDR3 in DNA: TGTGCCAGCAGTTCTTGGACAACCCTAAACACCGGGGAGCTGTTTTTT. Its translation is CASSSWTTLNTGELFF.

This clone was recorded a few times. The V gene is TRBV7-3, the J gene TRBJ2-1; 12 bases agree with TRBD2. Germline CDR1 and CDR2: SGHTA and FQGTGA. CDR3 length: 16 amino acids. Trimming cost V 3 bases and J 5 bases; bases outside gene matches: 5. Here the CDR3 reads CASSFNLAGGDNEQFF. Here the CDR3 DNA reads TGTGCCAGCAGCTTTAATCTAGCGGGGGGGGACAATGAGCAGTTCTTC.

This chain links TRBV6-5 with TRBJ1-2; no clear D gene. V was shortened by 0 bases and J by 4 bases, with 15 bases between the two germline ends. CDR1 MNHEY and CDR2 SVGAGI come from the germline V gene. The CDR3 length is 16 residues. CDR3 nucleotide sequence: TGTGCCAGCAGTTACTCATCCGCACTATCTGTCTATGGCTACACCTTC. As protein: CASSYSSALSVYGYTF.

V is TRBV18 and J is TRBJ2-7; D remains ambiguous. This CDR3 is 16 amino acids long. Germline CDR1 is KGHSH and CDR2 is LQKENI. The ends were cut back, 4 bases at V and 0 bases at J, with 16 bases in the middle. CDR3 sequence reads: CASSLGPETISYEQYF. CDR3 coding DNA: TGTGCCAGCTCACTAGGTCCAGAAACTATCTCCTACGAGCAGTACTTC.

This clone has a handful of counts. The genes are TRBV15 and TRBJ1-3; no firm D call. The CDR3 is 13 amino acids. Germline CDR1 reads LNHNV; CDR2 reads YYDKDF (reference sequence). Trimming stripped 5 bases from V and 6 bases from J, with 11 bases between. The CDR3 is CATSEKHENTIYF. The CDR3, as DNA: TGTGCCACCAGCGAAAAACATGAAAACACCATATATTTT.

Remarks on this clone: One end of the junction does not line up with germline, which may come from a read error. The chain employs TRBV29-1 and TRBJ2-7; TRBD1 matches at 7 bases. The germline CDR1 and CDR2 sequences are SQVTM and ANQGSEA. The CDR3 is 13 amino acids. CDR3 DNA sequence: TGCATCGCATCCGGGACAGTTCGGGACGAGCAGTCCTTC. Translating gives CIASGTVRDEQSF.